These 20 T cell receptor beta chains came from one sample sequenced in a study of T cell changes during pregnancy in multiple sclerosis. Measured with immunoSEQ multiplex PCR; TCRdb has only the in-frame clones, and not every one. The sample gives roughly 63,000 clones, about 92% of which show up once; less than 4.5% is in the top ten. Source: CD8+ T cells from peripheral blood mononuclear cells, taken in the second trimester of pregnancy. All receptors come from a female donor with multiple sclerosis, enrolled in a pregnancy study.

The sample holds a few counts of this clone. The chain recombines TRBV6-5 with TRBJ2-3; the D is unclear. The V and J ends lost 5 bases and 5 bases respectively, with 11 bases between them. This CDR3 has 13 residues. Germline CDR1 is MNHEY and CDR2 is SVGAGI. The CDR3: CASSTGEKDTQYF. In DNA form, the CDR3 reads TGTGCCAGCAGTACCGGAGAGAAAGATACGCAGTATTTT.

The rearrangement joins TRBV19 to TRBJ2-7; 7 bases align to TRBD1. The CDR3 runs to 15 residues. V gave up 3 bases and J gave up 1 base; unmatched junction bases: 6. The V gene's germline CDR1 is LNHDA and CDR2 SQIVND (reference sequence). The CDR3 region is CASSIDRDSSYEQYF. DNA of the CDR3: TGTGCCAGTAGTATCGACAGGGATTCATCCTACGAGCAGTACTTC. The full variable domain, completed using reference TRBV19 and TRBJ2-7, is DGGITQSPKYLFRKEGQNVTLSCEQNLNHDAMYWYRQDPGQGLRLIYYSQIVNDFQKGDIAEGYSVSREKKESFPLTVTSAQKNPTAFYLCASSIDRDSSYEQYFGPGTRLTVT.

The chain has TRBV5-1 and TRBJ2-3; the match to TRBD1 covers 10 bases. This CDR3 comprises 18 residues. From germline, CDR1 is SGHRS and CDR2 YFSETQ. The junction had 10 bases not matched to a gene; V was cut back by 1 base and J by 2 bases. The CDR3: CASSLNGQGVISTDTQYF. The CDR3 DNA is TGCGCCAGCAGCTTGAATGGACAGGGGGTAATTTCCACAGATACGCAGTATTTT. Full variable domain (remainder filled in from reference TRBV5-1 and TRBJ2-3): KAGVTQTPRYLIKTRGQQVTLSCSPISGHRSVSWYQQTPGQGLQFLFEYFSETQRNKGNFPGRFSGRQFSNSRSEMNVSTLELGDSALYLCASSLNGQGVISTDTQYFGPGTRLTVL.

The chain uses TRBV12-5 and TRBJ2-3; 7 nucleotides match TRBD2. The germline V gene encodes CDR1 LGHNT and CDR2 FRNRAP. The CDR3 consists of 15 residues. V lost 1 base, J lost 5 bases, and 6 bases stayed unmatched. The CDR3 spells CASGLGGSLLDTQYF. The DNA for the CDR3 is TGTGCTAGTGGTTTGGGCGGGAGCCTGCTAGATACGCAGTATTTT.

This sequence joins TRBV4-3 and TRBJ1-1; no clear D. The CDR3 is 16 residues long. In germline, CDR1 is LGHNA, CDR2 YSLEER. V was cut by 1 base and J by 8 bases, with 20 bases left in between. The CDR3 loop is CASSQGTTGLRVEAFF. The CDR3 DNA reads TGCGCCAGCAGCCAAGGCACAACTGGTTTACGGGTCGAAGCTTTCTTT.

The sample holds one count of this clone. This chain's CDR3 is CASSLVWPGPPPGELFF. CDR3 DNA sequence: TGTGCCAGCAGCTTAGTCTGGCCAGGGCCTCCACCCGGGGAGCTGTTTTTT. The chain uses TRBV7-8 and TRBJ2-2; D might be TRBD1 (5 bases). The CDR3 spans 17 residues. V was pared by 1 base and J by 6 bases, with 18 bases between. The germline V gene has CDR1 SGHVS and CDR2 FQNEAQ. The full variable domain, with the rest looked up from reference TRBV7-8 and TRBJ2-2, is GAGVSQSPRYKVAKRGQDVALRCDPISGHVSLFWYQQALGQGPEFLTYFQNEAQLDKSGLPSDRFFAERPEGSVSTLKIQRTQQEDSAVYLCASSLVWPGPPPGELFFGEGSRLTVL.

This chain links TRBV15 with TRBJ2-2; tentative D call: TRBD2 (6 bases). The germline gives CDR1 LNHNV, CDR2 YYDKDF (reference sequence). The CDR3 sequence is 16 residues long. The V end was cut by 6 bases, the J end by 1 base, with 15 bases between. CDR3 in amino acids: CATREGSMGNTGELFF. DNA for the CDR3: TGTGCCACCAGGGAGGGTAGCATGGGGAACACCGGGGAGCTGTTTTTT.

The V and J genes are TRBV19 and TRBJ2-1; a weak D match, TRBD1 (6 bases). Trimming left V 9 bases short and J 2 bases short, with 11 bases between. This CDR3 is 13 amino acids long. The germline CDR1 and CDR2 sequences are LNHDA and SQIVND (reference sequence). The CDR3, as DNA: TGTGCCAGCCGAGGACAGACCTACAATGAGCAGTTCTTC. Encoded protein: CASRGQTYNEQFF.

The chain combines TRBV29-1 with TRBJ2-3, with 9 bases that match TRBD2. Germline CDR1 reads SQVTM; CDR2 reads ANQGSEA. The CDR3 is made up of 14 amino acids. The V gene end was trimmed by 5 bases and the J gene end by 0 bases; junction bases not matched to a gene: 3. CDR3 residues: CSVPGLASTDTQYF. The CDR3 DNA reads TGCAGCGTTCCGGGACTAGCTAGCACAGATACGCAGTATTTT.

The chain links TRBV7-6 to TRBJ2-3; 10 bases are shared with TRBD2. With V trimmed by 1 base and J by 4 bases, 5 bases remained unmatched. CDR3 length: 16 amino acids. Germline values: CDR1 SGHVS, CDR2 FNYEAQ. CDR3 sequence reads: CASSLGTSGYADTQYF. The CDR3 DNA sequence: TGTGCCAGCAGCTTAGGGACTAGCGGATATGCAGATACGCAGTATTTT.

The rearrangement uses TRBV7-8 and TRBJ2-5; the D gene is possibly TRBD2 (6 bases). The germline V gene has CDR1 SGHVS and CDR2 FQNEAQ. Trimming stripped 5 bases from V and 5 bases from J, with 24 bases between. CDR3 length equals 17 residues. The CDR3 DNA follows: TGTGCCAGCAGCCCCCCTTTACTAGCCCGAGAGAGGGAGACCCAGTACTTC. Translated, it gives CASSPPLLARERETQYF. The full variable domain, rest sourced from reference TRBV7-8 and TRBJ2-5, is GAGVSQSPRYKVAKRGQDVALRCDPISGHVSLFWYQQALGQGPEFLTYFQNEAQLDKSGLPSDRFFAERPEGSVSTLKIQRTQQEDSAVYLCASSPPLLARERETQYFGPGTRLLVL.

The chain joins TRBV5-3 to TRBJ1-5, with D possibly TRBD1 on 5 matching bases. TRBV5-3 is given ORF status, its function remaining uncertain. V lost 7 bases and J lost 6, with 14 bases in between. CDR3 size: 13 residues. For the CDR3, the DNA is TGTGCCAGAGGGCAGGGATCGGGTCAGCCCCAGCATTTT. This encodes CARGQGSGQPQHF.

CDR3: CASSSSSYNEQFF. CDR3 coding DNA: TGTGCCAGCAGTAGTAGTTCGTACAATGAGCAGTTCTTC. This sequence joins TRBV28 and TRBJ2-1; no clear D gene. The germline CDR1 and CDR2 sequences are MDHEN and SYDVKM. Trimming removed 5 bases from V and 4 bases from J, with 9 bases in between. The CDR3 has 13 amino acids.

The CDR3 nucleotides are TGTGCCAGCAGCTTCGAGGGCTACGAGCAGTACTTC. This encodes CASSFEGYEQYF. This chain links TRBV11-2 with TRBJ2-7; possibly TRBD2 for D (5 bases). V lost 3 bases to trimming and J lost 3 bases, with 6 bases between them. There are 12 residues in the CDR3. CDR1 is SGHAT, CDR2 FQNNGV, per germline.

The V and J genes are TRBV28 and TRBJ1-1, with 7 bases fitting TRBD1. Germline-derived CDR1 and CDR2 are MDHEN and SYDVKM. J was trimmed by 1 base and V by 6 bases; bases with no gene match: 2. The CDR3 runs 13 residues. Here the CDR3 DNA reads TGTGCCAGCAGCTGGACAGGGAACACTGAAGCTTTCTTT. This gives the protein CASSWTGNTEAFF.

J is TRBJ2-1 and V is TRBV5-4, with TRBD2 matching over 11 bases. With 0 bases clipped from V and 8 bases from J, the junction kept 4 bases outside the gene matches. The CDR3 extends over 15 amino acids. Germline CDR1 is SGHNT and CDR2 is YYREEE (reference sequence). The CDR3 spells CASSLELAGVDEQFF. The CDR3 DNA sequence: TGTGCCAGCAGCTTGGAACTAGCGGGAGTGGATGAGCAGTTCTTC.

In DNA, the CDR3 is TGTGCCAGCAGCCCCTGGGCTAGCGGTGGGGGGGAGACCCAGTACTTC. It encodes CASSPWASGGGETQYF. The V and J genes are TRBV7-2 and TRBJ2-5, with TRBD2 matching 7 bases. Germline V gene sequence: CDR1 SGHTA, CDR2 FQGNSA. The CDR3 is made up of 16 amino acids. After removal of 5 bases from V and 5 bases from J, the junction contained 14 bases not matched to a gene.

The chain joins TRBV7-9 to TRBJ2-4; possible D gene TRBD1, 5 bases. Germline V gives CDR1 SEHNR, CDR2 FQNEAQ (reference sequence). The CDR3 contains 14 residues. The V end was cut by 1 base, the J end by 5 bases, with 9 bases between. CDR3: CASSLEGLENIQYF. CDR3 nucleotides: TGTGCCAGCAGCTTAGAGGGGCTGGAAAACATTCAGTACTTC.

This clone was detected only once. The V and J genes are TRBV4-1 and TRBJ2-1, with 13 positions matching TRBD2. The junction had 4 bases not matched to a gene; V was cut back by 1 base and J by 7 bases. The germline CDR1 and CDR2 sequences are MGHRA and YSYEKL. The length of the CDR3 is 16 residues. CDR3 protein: CASSQVRTSGSNEQFF. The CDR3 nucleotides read TGCGCCAGCAGCCAAGTGCGGACTAGCGGGAGTAATGAGCAGTTCTTC.

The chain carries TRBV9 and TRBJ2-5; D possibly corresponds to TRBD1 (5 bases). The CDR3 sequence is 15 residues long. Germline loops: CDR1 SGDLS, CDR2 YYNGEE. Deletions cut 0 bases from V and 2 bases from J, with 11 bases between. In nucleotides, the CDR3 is TGTGCCAGCAGCGTAGCTGGGGCTCAGCAAGAGACCCAGTACTTC. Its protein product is CASSVAGAQQETQYF.